The clone carrying this T cell receptor beta chain came up a few times. Antigen: not known. Primers used in a second PCR of about 6 to 12 cycles were a sample-barcoded 5' primer and a J-beta primer mix. TCRdb passed the 5' RACE reads through MiXCR, listing each CDR3 protein once. This sample has over 950,000 distinct CDR3 sequences, with roughly 51% found just once. The CDR3 spans 12 residues. The V and J ends lost 7 bases and 0 bases respectively, with 7 bases between them. Germline CDR1 and CDR2: MNHEY and SMNVEV (reference sequence). The sample originates from a study of blood T cells in healthy people across ages. Whole-study results and caveats: Long-lived donors carried more naive CD4+ cells and greater diversity than aged donors. Researchers report that TCR beta diversity correlated strongly with naive T cell percentage.

The specimen was blood. The chain links TRBV27 to TRBJ2-7, with D unresolved. The origin of this receptor is an older woman in good health. CDR3 amino acids: CASMGSSYEQYF. The CDR3 DNA follows: TGTGCCAGCATGGGAAGCTCCTACGAGCAGTACTTC.